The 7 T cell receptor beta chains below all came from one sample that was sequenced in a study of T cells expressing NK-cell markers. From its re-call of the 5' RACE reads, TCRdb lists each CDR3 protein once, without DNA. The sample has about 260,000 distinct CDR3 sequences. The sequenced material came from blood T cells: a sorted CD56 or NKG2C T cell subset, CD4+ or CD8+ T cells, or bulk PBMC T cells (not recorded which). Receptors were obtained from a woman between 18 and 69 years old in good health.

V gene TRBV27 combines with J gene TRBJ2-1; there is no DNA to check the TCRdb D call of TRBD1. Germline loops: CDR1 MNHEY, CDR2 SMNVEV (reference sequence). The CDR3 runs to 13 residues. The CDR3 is CASSFRQRNEQFF.

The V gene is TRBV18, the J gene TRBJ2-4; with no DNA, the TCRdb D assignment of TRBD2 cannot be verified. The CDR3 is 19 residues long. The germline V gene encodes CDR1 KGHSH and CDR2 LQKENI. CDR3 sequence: CASSPRLAATERRENIQYF.

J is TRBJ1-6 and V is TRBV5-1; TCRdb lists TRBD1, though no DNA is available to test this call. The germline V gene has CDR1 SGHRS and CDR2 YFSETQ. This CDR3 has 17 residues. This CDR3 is CASSFEGTGGPNSPLHF.

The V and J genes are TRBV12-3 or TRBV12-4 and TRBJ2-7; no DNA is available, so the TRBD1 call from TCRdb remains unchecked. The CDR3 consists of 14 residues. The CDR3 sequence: CASRGQGFSYEQYF.

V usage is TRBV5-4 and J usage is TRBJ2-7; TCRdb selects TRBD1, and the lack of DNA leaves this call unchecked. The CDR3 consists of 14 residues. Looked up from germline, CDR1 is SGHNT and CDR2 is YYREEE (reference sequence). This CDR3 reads CASSSRGGSYEQYF.

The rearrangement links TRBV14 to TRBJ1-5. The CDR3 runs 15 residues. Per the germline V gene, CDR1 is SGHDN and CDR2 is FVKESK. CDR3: CASSDLARGNQPQHF.

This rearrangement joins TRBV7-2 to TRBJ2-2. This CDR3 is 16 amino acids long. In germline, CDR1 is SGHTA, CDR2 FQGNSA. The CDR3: CASSLEISGKTGELFF.